These 24 T cell receptor beta chains were all obtained from the same sample, sequenced in a study of cytomegalovirus exposure and HLA in healthy donors. With 60 Vbeta and 13 Jbeta primers, the PCR was carried out. Libraries were prepared by immunoSEQ multiplex PCR; TCRdb keeps only in-frame clonotypes and omits some of them. The sample yields 60,000 to 85,000 clones, about 70% seen once. The sequenced sample consisted of PBMCs. These receptors were obtained from a male donor in good health and CMV-seropositive.

This clone is labeled medium-sized. The chain carries TRBV14 and TRBJ1-1, with D possibly TRBD1 on 6 matching bases. Trimming left V 4 bases short and J 3 bases short, with 15 bases between. The CDR3 spans 15 residues. Germline CDR1 and CDR2: SGHDN and FVKESK. As DNA, the CDR3 is TGTGCCAGCAGCCCCCTGACAGGTTTCGACACTGAAGCTTTCTTT. This translates into CASSPLTGFDTEAFF.

This clone was found once. CDR3 DNA sequence: TGTGCCAGCAAAACGGCGGGGTCAGATACGCAGTATTTT. Its translation is CASKTAGSDTQYF. The chain uses TRBV6-1 and TRBJ2-3, with D perhaps TRBD2 (6 bases). CDR3 length equals 13 residues. Germline CDR1 reads MNHNS; CDR2 reads SASEGT. Trimming left V 7 bases short and J 4 bases short, with 12 bases between.

Only a few counts were recorded for this clone. The chain is built from TRBV29-1 and TRBJ2-7; 10 positions agree with TRBD2. The J segment lost 1 base and the V segment lost 5 bases, leaving 5 bases of the junction unmatched. Looked up from germline, CDR1 is SQVTM and CDR2 is ANQGSEA. CDR3 length: 14 amino acids. CDR3 residues: CSVSGTSDSYEQYF. CDR3 nucleotide sequence: TGCAGCGTTTCCGGGACTAGCGATTCCTACGAGCAGTACTTC.

The chain couples TRBV6-5 to TRBJ1-1, with unresolved D. Per germline, CDR1 MNHEY and CDR2 SVGAGI. CDR3 size: 14 residues. Deletions cut 5 bases from V and 0 bases from J, with 10 bases between. CDR3 region: CASSETVMNTEAFF. CDR3 coding DNA: TGTGCCAGCAGTGAAACAGTCATGAACACTGAAGCTTTCTTT.

V gene TRBV27 combines with J gene TRBJ2-7; maybe TRBD2 (6 bases). Germline CDR1 MNHEY, CDR2 SMNVEV (reference sequence). The CDR3 covers 16 residues. V was cut by 0 bases and J by 0 bases, with 12 bases left in between. CDR3 coding DNA: TGTGCCAGCAGTTTATCGTGGAGGGGAACCTCCTACGAGCAGTACTTC. Translated, it gives CASSLSWRGTSYEQYF.

The chain links TRBV27 to TRBJ2-3, with no clear D. The germline V gene has CDR1 MNHEY and CDR2 SMNVEV (reference sequence). This CDR3 has 13 amino acids. Trimming took off 5 bases at V and 3 bases at J, with 9 bases between the two ends. The CDR3 sequence is CASSPFLTDTQYF. As DNA, the CDR3 is TGTGCCAGCAGTCCCTTCTTGACAGATACGCAGTATTTT.

This clone was seen a few times. The genes are TRBV5-4 and TRBJ1-4, with D maybe TRBD1 (5 bases). The germline CDR1 and CDR2 sequences are SGHNT and YYREEE (reference sequence). This CDR3 is 15 amino acids long. Trimming cost V 0 bases and J 4 bases, with 10 bases left between them. CDR3 sequence: CASSLGQGGNEKLFF. DNA of the CDR3: TGTGCCAGCAGCTTGGGGCAGGGCGGTAATGAAAAACTGTTTTTT.

The chain employs TRBV7-9 and TRBJ2-5; 7 bases fit TRBD2. This CDR3 is built from 14 residues. Germline V lookup: CDR1 SEHNR, CDR2 FQNEAQ (reference sequence). J was trimmed by 4 bases and V by 1 base; bases with no gene match: 3. The CDR3 is CASSLGLAGETQYF. The CDR3 DNA is TGTGCCAGCAGCTTAGGTTTAGCGGGAGAGACCCAGTACTTC.

The V call is TRBV6-6, the J call TRBJ2-7; a possible D gene is TRBD2 (7 bases). Trimming took off 5 bases at V and 7 bases at J, with 24 bases between the two ends. The germline gives CDR1 MNHNY, CDR2 SVGAGI (reference sequence). The CDR3 runs to 16 residues. CDR3 coding DNA: TGTGCCAGCAGTCACCTTTTTAGCGGGCAGGGGAGGGAGCAGTACTTC. This encodes CASSHLFSGQGREQYF.

This clone appeared a single time. This chain joins TRBV28 and TRBJ2-5, with 10 bases matching TRBD1. Near its end, the DNA agrees better with TRBJ2-7, so the J call may be wrong. CDR1 and CDR2 (germline): MDHEN, SYDVKM. This CDR3 comprises 15 residues. CDR3 in DNA: TGTGCCAGCAGCAATCCGGGACAGGGGACCTACGAGCAGTACTTC. Its protein is CASSNPGQGTYEQYF.

The chain recombines TRBV6-4 with TRBJ1-5; no clear D gene. The V end lost 9 bases, the J end lost 0 bases, and 6 bases lay between the germline ends. This CDR3 has 12 amino acids. Germline values: CDR1 MRHNA, CDR2 SNTAGT. As DNA, the CDR3 is TGTGCCAGAACAGTTAGCAATCAGCCCCAGCATTTT. It codes for CARTVSNQPQHF.

This clone was seen just once. The CDR3 loop reads CASSARTGRTRDNQPQHF. Written as DNA, the CDR3 is TGTGCCAGCAGCGCAAGGACAGGCCGGACGAGAGACAATCAGCCCCAGCATTTT. J is TRBJ1-5 and V is TRBV5-6, with 7 bases lining up with TRBD1. The CDR3 spans 18 residues. The germline V gene has CDR1 SGHDT and CDR2 YYEEEE. V was clipped by 4 bases and J by 3 bases; unmatched bases: 16.

This clone was seen a handful of times. The V call is TRBV28, the J call TRBJ1-2, with no clear D. The germline V gene encodes CDR1 MDHEN and CDR2 SYDVKM. V was cut by 6 bases and J by 8 bases, with 16 bases left in between. This CDR3 is 13 amino acids long. CDR3 sequence reads: CASSLVVGSGYTF. The CDR3 bases are TGTGCCAGCAGCCTAGTCGTCGGATCAGGCTACACCTTC.

The chain joins TRBV28 to TRBJ1-6; the D gene is possibly TRBD1 (5 bases). The CDR3 consists of 13 residues. Germline-derived CDR1 and CDR2 are MDHEN and SYDVKM. The V end was cut by 6 bases, the J end by 7 bases, with 10 bases between. CDR3 nucleotide sequence: TGTGCCAGCAGGGGGCAGACAAATTCACCCCTCCACTTT. This encodes CASRGQTNSPLHF.

The V gene is TRBV11-3, the J gene TRBJ1-3, with D perhaps TRBD1 (6 bases). Germline values: CDR1 SGHNT, CDR2 YENEEA. The CDR3 runs to 14 residues. V dropped 5 bases and J dropped 2 bases, with 10 bases sitting between them. CDR3 protein: CASSVGTTGNTIYF. The CDR3 nucleotides are TGTGCCAGCAGCGTCGGGACAACTGGAAACACCATATATTTT.

The chain recombines TRBV27 with TRBJ1-1; 8 bases are shared with TRBD1. The CDR3 has 14 amino acids. V shed 7 bases, J shed 4 bases, and the junction held 8 bases outside the gene matches. CDR1 and CDR2 from the germline V gene are MNHEY and SMNVEV (reference sequence). CDR3 nucleotide sequence: TGTGCCAGCACCCTAACAGGGGGGGGCACTGAAGCTTTCTTT. As protein: CASTLTGGGTEAFF.

In its sample, this clone was seen a few times. The chain links TRBV28 to TRBJ2-1; 7 nucleotides match TRBD1. CDR3 length: 14 residues. The germline gives CDR1 MDHEN, CDR2 SYDVKM. V lost 8 bases and J lost 8; bases outside the gene matches: 12. CDR3 DNA: TGTGCCAGCGGGGGACAGCCTGTGGGTCATGAGCAGTTCTTC. Translation: CASGGQPVGHEQFF.

The gene calls are TRBV9 and TRBJ1-2; the match to TRBD1 covers 8 bases. V lost 1 base, J lost 4 bases, and 0 bases stayed unmatched. Germline lookup yields CDR1 SGDLS and CDR2 YYNGEE. The CDR3 has 13 amino acids. The CDR3 sequence: CASSVQGAYGYTF. CDR3 sequence (DNA): TGTGCCAGCAGCGTACAGGGGGCCTATGGCTACACCTTC.

This clone has a single count. The chain employs TRBV1 and TRBJ2-5; whether TRBD1, the table's D call, matches the DNA was not checked. TRBV1 is classified as a pseudogene. The CDR3 loop spans 14 amino acids. CDR3 coding DNA: TGCACCAGCGGTAGTAAGGGGCAGCAAGAGACCCAGTACTTC. This sequence encodes CTSGSKGQQETQYF.

This clone was observed a few times. The chain links TRBV7-3 to TRBJ2-1, with 14 positions matching TRBD2. This CDR3 contains 16 residues. CDR1 and CDR2 from the germline V gene are SGHTA and FQGTGA. After removal of 5 bases from V and 7 bases from J, the junction contained 7 bases not matched to a gene. CDR3 residues: CASSTRLAGGLNEQFF. As DNA, the CDR3 is TGTGCCAGCAGCACCCGACTAGCGGGGGGGCTAAATGAGCAGTTCTTC.

The V gene is TRBV19, the J gene TRBJ1-2, with 10 bases fitting TRBD1. With V trimmed by 6 bases and J by 8 bases, 6 bases remained unmatched. Germline CDR1 LNHDA, CDR2 SQIVND (reference sequence). The CDR3 is made up of 13 amino acids. CDR3 in DNA: TGTGCCAGTAGCATCGGACAGGGGGGAGGCTACACCTTC. Its translation: CASSIGQGGGYTF.

The table lists this clone with a count of one. V usage is TRBV19 and J usage is TRBJ1-1; the D gene is possibly TRBD1 (6 bases). The CDR3 covers 14 residues. The V and J ends lost 3 bases and 1 base respectively, with 9 bases between them. The germline gives CDR1 LNHDA, CDR2 SQIVND (reference sequence). For the CDR3, the DNA is TGTGCCAGTAGTATTGGACAGCGGAACACTGAAGCTTTCTTT. This codes for CASSIGQRNTEAFF. The whole variable domain, remainder taken from reference TRBV19 and TRBJ1-1, is DGGITQSPKYLFRKEGQNVTLSCEQNLNHDAMYWYRQDPGQGLRLIYYSQIVNDFQKGDIAEGYSVSREKKESFPLTVTSAQKNPTAFYLCASSIGQRNTEAFFGQGTRLTVV.

The sample holds a few counts of this clone. The chain uses TRBV11-1 and TRBJ2-2, with D possibly being TRBD2 (6 bases). The CDR3 runs 17 residues. V was pared by 4 bases and J by 0 bases, with 15 bases between. Germline CDR1 is SGHAT and CDR2 is FQDESV (reference sequence). DNA of the CDR3: TGTGCCAGCAGCTCCCCGCGAGGGAGGTCGAACACCGGGGAGCTGTTTTTT. As protein: CASSSPRGRSNTGELFF.

This clone has a single count. This rearrangement joins TRBV5-1 to TRBJ2-5; a possible D gene is TRBD2 (6 bases). Germline CDR1 SGHRS, CDR2 YFSETQ. V gave up 7 bases and J gave up 1 base, with 11 bases separating them. This CDR3 contains 13 residues. The CDR3 nucleotides read TGCGCCAGCCGGGAGTCCTTCCAAGAGACCCAGTACTTC. This sequence encodes CASRESFQETQYF.